Following are 24 T cell receptor beta chains from one sample sequenced in a study of blood T cell repertoires in COVID-19. Measured with immunoSEQ multiplex PCR; TCRdb has only the in-frame clones, and not every one. The profile shows about 180,000 clones, more than 65% of them singletons. The sequenced material came from PBMCs or T cells enriched from blood (not recorded which). The origin of the receptors is a man aged 60 to 75 who had recovered from COVID-19.

The genes are TRBV19 and TRBJ2-6, with a tentative D call TRBD1 (5 bases). V shed 3 bases and J shed 4 bases, with 10 bases lying between them. This CDR3 contains 15 residues. Germline CDR1 LNHDA, CDR2 SQIVND (reference sequence). CDR3 amino acids: CASSIQGPGANVLTF. The CDR3 nucleotides are TGTGCCAGTAGTATTCAGGGTCCAGGGGCCAACGTCCTGACTTTC. Together with reference TRBV19 and TRBJ2-6, the CDR3 gives the full variable domain: DGGITQSPKYLFRKEGQNVTLSCEQNLNHDAMYWYRQDPGQGLRLIYYSQIVNDFQKGDIAEGYSVSREKKESFPLTVTSAQKNPTAFYLCASSIQGPGANVLTFGAGSRLTVL.

This chain uses TRBV27 with TRBJ2-5, with 10 bases fitting TRBD1. The V gene end was trimmed by 6 bases and the J gene end by 5 bases; junction bases not matched to a gene: 3. The germline V gene encodes CDR1 MNHEY and CDR2 SMNVEV (reference sequence). The CDR3 runs 13 residues. As DNA, the CDR3 is TGTGCCAGCAGACGACAGGGGGCTGAGACCCAGTACTTC. It yields the protein CASRRQGAETQYF.

This chain uses TRBV7-9 with TRBJ1-3; 8 bases agree with TRBD1. Germline V gives CDR1 SEHNR, CDR2 FQNEAQ (reference sequence). V lost 4 bases and J lost 4; bases outside the gene matches: 0. CDR3 length: 13 residues. This CDR3 is CASSWDRGNTIYF. The CDR3 nucleotides are TGTGCCAGCAGCTGGGACAGGGGAAACACCATATATTTT.

The count of this clone is one. Other nucleotide sequences from this sample produce the same CDR3. The chain combines TRBV28 with TRBJ1-6, with TRBD1 as a possible D gene (6 bases). Trimming removed 2 bases at V and 9 bases at J, with 11 bases between. There are 14 residues in the CDR3. Germline assignment: CDR1 MDHEN and CDR2 SYDVKM. This chain's CDR3 is CASSLNRAGSPLHF. As DNA, the CDR3 is TGTGCCAGCAGTTTAAACAGGGCTGGTTCACCCCTCCACTTT.

The chain employs TRBV5-4 and TRBJ2-3; the match to TRBD2 covers 10 bases. CDR1 and CDR2 (germline): SGHNT, YYREEE (reference sequence). V was pared by 0 bases and J by 4 bases, with 8 bases of the junction left unmatched. This CDR3 is 17 amino acids long. The CDR3 spells CASSLETAGGVADTQYF. For the CDR3, the DNA is TGTGCCAGCAGCTTGGAGACAGCGGGAGGGGTCGCAGATACGCAGTATTTT.

The CDR3 nucleotides read TGTGCCAGCAGCTTAGTTCTAGGGAACACCGGGGAGCTGTTTTTT. Its translation is CASSLVLGNTGELFF. V is TRBV11-2 and J is TRBJ2-2; D remains ambiguous. Germline loops: CDR1 SGHAT, CDR2 FQNNGV. The CDR3 totals 15 residues. Trimming took off 1 base at V and 1 base at J, with 7 bases between the two ends.

V and J are TRBV5-6 and TRBJ2-5; perhaps TRBD1 as D (6 bases). The germline V gene encodes CDR1 SGHDT and CDR2 YYEEEE. Between the trimmed V and J ends, which lost 2 bases and 8 bases, there was a span of 13 bases. The CDR3 spans 13 residues. CDR3 nucleotides: TGTGCCAGCAGCTTAGGGACACCGGGTACCCAGTACTTC. Its protein product is CASSLGTPGTQYF. The full variable domain, in which reference TRBV5-6 and TRBJ2-5 provide the parts outside the CDR3, is DAGVTQSPTHLIKTRGQQVTLRCSPKSGHDTVSWYQQALGQGPQFIFQYYEEEERQRGNFPDRFSGHQFPNYSSELNVNALLLGDSALYLCASSLGTPGTQYFGPGTRLLVL.

The V call is TRBV6-2 or TRBV6-3, the J call TRBJ2-1; 7 nucleotides agree with TRBD1. CDR3 length: 18 residues. CDR1 and CDR2 from the germline V gene are MNHEY and SVGEGT. J was trimmed by 5 bases and V by 2 bases; bases with no gene match: 15. The CDR3 sequence: CASSYTYRGRAEDNEQFF. For the CDR3, the DNA is TGTGCCAGCAGTTACACATACAGGGGTAGGGCGGAGGACAATGAGCAGTTCTTC.

V and J are TRBV7-8 and TRBJ1-1; D possibly corresponds to TRBD1 (6 bases). This CDR3 has 15 residues. Per germline, CDR1 SGHVS and CDR2 FQNEAQ. The ends were cut back, 7 bases at V and 1 base at J, with 16 bases in the middle. The CDR3 DNA reads as TGTGCCAGCATCGGACCGGGACAAAAGAACACTGAAGCTTTCTTT. Translating it yields CASIGPGQKNTEAFF.

The gene calls are TRBV3-1 (or the pseudogene TRBV3-2) and TRBJ2-3; D perhaps matches TRBD1 (5 bases). V dropped 1 base and J dropped 6 bases, with 14 bases sitting between them. CDR1 and CDR2 from the germline V gene are LGHDT and YNNKEL (reference sequence). The CDR3 has 15 amino acids. This CDR3 reads CASSQGLQGRDTQYF. As DNA, the CDR3 is TGTGCCAGCAGCCAAGGGCTCCAGGGTAGGGATACGCAGTATTTT.

This CDR3 reads CATRTDMNTEAFF. The CDR3, as DNA: TGTGCCACCAGGACAGACATGAACACTGAAGCTTTCTTT. The J gene is TRBJ1-1, the V gene TRBV7-8, with D possibly being TRBD1 (6 bases). V was shortened by 10 bases and J by 0 bases, with 12 bases between the two germline ends. This CDR3 has 13 amino acids. Germline CDR1 SGHVS, CDR2 FQNEAQ.

The gene calls are TRBV10-1 and TRBJ2-7, with 9 bases that match TRBD1. The CDR3 totals 17 residues. From germline, CDR1 is WNHNN and CDR2 SYGVQD (reference sequence). The trim removed 5 bases at V and 2 bases at J, leaving 13 bases unmatched. The CDR3 protein is CASSNRDRVRSAYEQYF. The DNA for the CDR3 is TGCGCCAGCAGTAACCGGGACAGGGTTAGATCGGCCTACGAGCAGTACTTC.

This chain uses TRBV5-4 with TRBJ2-1, with 9 bases aligning to TRBD2. CDR3 size: 15 residues. CDR1 and CDR2 from the germline V gene are SGHNT and YYREEE (reference sequence). V gave up 4 bases and J gave up 6 bases; unmatched junction bases: 8. The chain's CDR3 is CASSRSGSNSNEQFF. The DNA of the CDR3 is TGTGCCAGCAGCCGTAGCGGGAGTAATTCCAATGAGCAGTTCTTC.

The chain joins TRBV19 to TRBJ1-1; D not resolved. The CDR3 spans 11 residues. Per germline, CDR1 LNHDA and CDR2 SQIVND (reference sequence). V dropped 7 bases and J dropped 5 bases, with 8 bases sitting between them. CDR3 amino acids: CASIGATEAFF. CDR3 bases: TGTGCCAGTATCGGAGCTACTGAAGCTTTCTTT. Full variable domain (rest looked up from reference TRBV19 and TRBJ1-1): DGGITQSPKYLFRKEGQNVTLSCEQNLNHDAMYWYRQDPGQGLRLIYYSQIVNDFQKGDIAEGYSVSREKKESFPLTVTSAQKNPTAFYLCASIGATEAFFGQGTRLTVV.

This sequence joins TRBV18 and TRBJ2-1, with 11 positions matching TRBD2. The CDR3 loop spans 14 amino acids. With V trimmed by 8 bases and J by 7 bases, 7 bases remained unmatched. The V gene's germline CDR1 is KGHSH and CDR2 LQKENI. In nucleotides, the CDR3 is TGTGCCAGCATGGGACTAGCGGTTACGAATGAGCAGTTCTTC. It translates to CASMGLAVTNEQFF.

The rearrangement links TRBV19 to TRBJ2-7; TRBD1 matches 7 bases. CDR1 is LNHDA and CDR2 is SQIVND in the germline V gene (reference sequence). The trim removed 5 bases at V and 2 bases at J, leaving 6 bases unmatched. The CDR3 runs to 14 residues. The chain's CDR3 is CASSPRQGPYEQYF. CDR3 sequence (DNA): TGTGCCAGTAGTCCGAGACAGGGACCCTACGAGCAGTACTTC.

This chain joins TRBV30 and TRBJ1-1, with 7 bases matching TRBD1. This CDR3 is built from 14 residues. Germline assignment: CDR1 GTSNPN and CDR2 SVGIG (reference sequence). The J segment lost 3 bases and the V segment lost 3 bases, leaving 7 bases of the junction unmatched. The CDR3 coding sequence is TGTGCCTGGAGCCCACAGGGGAACTACACTGAAGCTTTCTTT. It codes for CAWSPQGNYTEAFF.

The chain couples TRBV9 to TRBJ1-6; no firm D call. The germline CDR1 and CDR2 sequences are SGDLS and YYNGEE. V gave up 2 bases and J gave up 7 bases, with 10 bases separating them. CDR3 length equals 14 residues. In DNA, the CDR3 is TGTGCCAGCAGCGTTCGAGGCCCCAATTCACCCCTCCACTTT. Amino acids: CASSVRGPNSPLHF.

The chain joins TRBV19 to TRBJ1-2; tentative D call: TRBD1 (6 bases). The CDR3 is made up of 11 amino acids. From germline, CDR1 is LNHDA and CDR2 SQIVND (reference sequence). The CDR3 DNA sequence: TGTGCTTCAGGACAGTTCTATGGCTACACCTTC. Translating it yields CASGQFYGYTF.

A remark on this clone: The same CDR3 can be traced to other DNA sequences in this sample. V is TRBV3-1 (or the pseudogene TRBV3-2) and J is TRBJ1-6; D not resolved. The germline V and J ends were trimmed by 1 base and 7 bases, with 8 bases remaining between them. The CDR3 totals 14 residues. Germline CDR1 and CDR2: LGHDT and YNNKEL (reference sequence). CDR3 loop: CASSQARGNSPLHF. CDR3 in DNA: TGTGCCAGCAGCCAAGCACGAGGGAATTCACCCCTCCACTTT.

This clone was seen a few times. This sequence joins TRBV11-2 and TRBJ2-2; TRBD1 aligns across 7 bases. CDR1 is SGHAT, CDR2 FQNNGV, per germline. Trimming cost V 2 bases and J 6 bases; bases outside gene matches: 3. This CDR3 has 14 amino acids. The CDR3, as DNA: TGTGCCAGCAGCTTATTTCAGGGGGCCGGGGAGCTGTTTTTT. Protein: CASSLFQGAGELFF.

V is TRBV4-2 and J is TRBJ2-3; tentative D call: TRBD2 (6 bases). The germline V and J ends were trimmed by 2 bases and 0 bases, with 9 bases remaining between them. From germline, CDR1 is LGHNA and CDR2 YNFKEQ. The CDR3 runs 15 residues. CDR3 protein: CASSQFAGSTDTQYF. CDR3 DNA: TGTGCCAGCAGCCAATTTGCGGGAAGCACAGATACGCAGTATTTT.

The chain is built from TRBV5-1 and TRBJ2-1, with TRBD1 matching 7 bases. This CDR3 has 14 amino acids. Germline loops: CDR1 SGHRS, CDR2 YFSETQ. V lost 3 bases to trimming and J lost 3 bases; unmatched junction nucleotides: 3. Written as DNA, the CDR3 is TGCGCCAGCAGCTCGGGACAGAACTACAATGAGCAGTTCTTC. It encodes CASSSGQNYNEQFF. The full variable domain, with the rest looked up from reference TRBV5-1 and TRBJ2-1, is KAGVTQTPRYLIKTRGQQVTLSCSPISGHRSVSWYQQTPGQGLQFLFEYFSETQRNKGNFPGRFSGRQFSNSRSEMNVSTLELGDSALYLCASSSGQNYNEQFFGPGTRLTVL.

The CDR3: CASSESVHTGELFF. The DNA for the CDR3 is TGTGCCAGCAGTGAATCAGTCCACACCGGGGAGCTGTTTTTT. V is TRBV2 and J is TRBJ2-2, with unresolved D. The CDR3 totals 14 residues. Germline loops: CDR1 SNHLY, CDR2 FYNNEI. The V end was cut by 2 bases, the J end by 3 bases, with 7 bases between.